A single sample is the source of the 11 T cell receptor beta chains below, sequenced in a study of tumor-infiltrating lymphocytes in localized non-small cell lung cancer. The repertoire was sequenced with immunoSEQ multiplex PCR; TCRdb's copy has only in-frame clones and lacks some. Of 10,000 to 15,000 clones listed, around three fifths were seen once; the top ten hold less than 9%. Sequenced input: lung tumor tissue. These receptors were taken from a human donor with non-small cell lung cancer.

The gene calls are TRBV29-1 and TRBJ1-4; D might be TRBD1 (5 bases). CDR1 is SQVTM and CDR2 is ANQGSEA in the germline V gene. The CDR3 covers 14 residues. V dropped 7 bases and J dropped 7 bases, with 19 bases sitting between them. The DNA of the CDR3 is TGCAGCGCTCAAGGTGGGGGGGACGGTGAAAAACTGTTTTTT. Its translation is CSAQGGGDGEKLFF.

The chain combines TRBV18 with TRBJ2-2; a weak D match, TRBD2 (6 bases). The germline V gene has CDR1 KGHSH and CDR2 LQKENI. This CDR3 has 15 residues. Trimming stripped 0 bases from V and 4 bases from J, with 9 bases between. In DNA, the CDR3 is TGTGCCAGCTCACCACCCCAGGGAGGCACCGGGGAGCTGTTTTTT. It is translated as CASSPPQGGTGELFF.

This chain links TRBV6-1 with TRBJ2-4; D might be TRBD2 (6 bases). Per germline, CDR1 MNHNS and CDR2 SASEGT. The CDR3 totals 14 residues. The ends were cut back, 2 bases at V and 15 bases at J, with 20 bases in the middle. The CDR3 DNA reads TGTGCCAGCAGTGAACGCCTAGGGTCGCGGGGTGGGTACTTC. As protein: CASSERLGSRGGYF.

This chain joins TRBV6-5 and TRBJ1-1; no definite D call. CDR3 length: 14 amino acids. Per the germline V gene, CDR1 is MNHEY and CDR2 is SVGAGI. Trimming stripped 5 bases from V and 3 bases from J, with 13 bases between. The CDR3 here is CASSRSPADTEAFF. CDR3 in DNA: TGTGCCAGCAGTCGCTCTCCCGCGGACACTGAAGCTTTCTTT.

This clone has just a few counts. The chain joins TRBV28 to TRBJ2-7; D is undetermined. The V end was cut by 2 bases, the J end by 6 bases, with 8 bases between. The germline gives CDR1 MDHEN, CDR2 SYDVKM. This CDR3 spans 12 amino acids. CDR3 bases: TGTGCCAGCAGTTTAAAGTTGTCCGAGCAGTACTTC. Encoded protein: CASSLKLSEQYF.

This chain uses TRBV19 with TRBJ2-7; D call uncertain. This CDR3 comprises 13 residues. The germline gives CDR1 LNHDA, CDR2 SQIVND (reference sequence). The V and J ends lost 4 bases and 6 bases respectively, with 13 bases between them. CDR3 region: CASSTARRSEQYF. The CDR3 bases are TGTGCCAGTAGTACGGCCCGACGCTCCGAGCAGTACTTC. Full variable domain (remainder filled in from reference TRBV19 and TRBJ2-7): DGGITQSPKYLFRKEGQNVTLSCEQNLNHDAMYWYRQDPGQGLRLIYYSQIVNDFQKGDIAEGYSVSREKKESFPLTVTSAQKNPTAFYLCASSTARRSEQYFGPGTRLTVT.

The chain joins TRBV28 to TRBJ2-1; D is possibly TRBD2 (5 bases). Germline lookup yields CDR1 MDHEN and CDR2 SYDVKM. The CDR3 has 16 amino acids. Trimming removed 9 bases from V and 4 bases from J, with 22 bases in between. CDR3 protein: CASLPLDGMGYNEQFF. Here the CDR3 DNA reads TGTGCCAGTCTACCCTTAGACGGGATGGGGTACAATGAGCAGTTCTTC.

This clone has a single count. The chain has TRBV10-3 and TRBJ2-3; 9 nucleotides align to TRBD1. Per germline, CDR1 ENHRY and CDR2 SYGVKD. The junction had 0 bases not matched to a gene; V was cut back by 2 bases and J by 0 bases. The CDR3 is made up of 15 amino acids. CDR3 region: CAISEGTGSTDTQYF. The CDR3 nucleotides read TGTGCCATCAGTGAGGGGACAGGGAGCACAGATACGCAGTATTTT.

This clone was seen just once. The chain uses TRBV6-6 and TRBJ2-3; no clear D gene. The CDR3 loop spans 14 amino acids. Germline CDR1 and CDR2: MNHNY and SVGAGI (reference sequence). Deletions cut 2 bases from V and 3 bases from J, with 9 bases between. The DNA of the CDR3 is TGTGCCAGCAGTTACCGGCCAGAAACAGATACGCAGTATTTT. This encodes CASSYRPETDTQYF.

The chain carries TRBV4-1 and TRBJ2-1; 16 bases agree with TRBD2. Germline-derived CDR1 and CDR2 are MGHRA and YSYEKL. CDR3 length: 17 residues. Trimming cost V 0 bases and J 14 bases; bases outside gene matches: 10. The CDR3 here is CASSQDRGTSGRAGEFF. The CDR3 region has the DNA TGCGCCAGCAGCCAAGATAGGGGGACTAGCGGGAGGGCGGGGGAGTTCTTC.

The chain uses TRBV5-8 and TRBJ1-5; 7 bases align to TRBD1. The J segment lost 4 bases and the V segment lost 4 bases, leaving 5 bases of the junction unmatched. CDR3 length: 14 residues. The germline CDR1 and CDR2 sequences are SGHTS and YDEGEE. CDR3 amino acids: CASSPDRQNQPQHF. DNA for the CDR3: TGTGCCAGCAGCCCGGACAGGCAGAATCAGCCCCAGCATTTT.